This entry describes one T cell receptor (beta chain). These data come from a study of blood T cell repertoires in COVID-19. Study details: COVID-19 samples, acute and convalescent, were from the United States, Italy and Spain. PBMCs, B-cell-depleted T cells, or T cells provided the cDNA or gDNA that made up the material.

Methods used by the authors: Quantification of nucleated cells was approximated via reference gene primer amplification. Only in-frame clones appear in the TCRdb table, and some are missing; sequencing was by immunoSEQ multiplex PCR. That table is the source of V, J and clone size, and D and trimming were worked out from the DNA. Here the sample spans about 130,000 clones, around 80% being singletons. The source is a man aged 65 to 85 with acute or convalescent COVID-19. Sequencing was carried out using peripheral blood.

In nucleotides, the CDR3 is TGTGCCAGCAGCCTGACAGGGTCCACTGAAGCTTTCTTT. Protein: CASSLTGSTEAFF. The chain carries TRBV9 and TRBJ1-1, with 7 bases identical to TRBD1. There are 13 residues in the CDR3. Trimming removed 4 bases from V and 4 bases from J; junction bases left unmatched: 4. CDR1 and CDR2 from the germline V gene are SGDLS and YYNGEE. Variable domain in full (rest from reference TRBV9 and TRBJ1-1): DSGVTQTPKHLITATGQRVTLRCSPRSGDLSVYWYQQSLDQGLQFLIQYYNGEERAKGNILERFSAQQFPDLHSELNLSSLELGDSALYFCASSLTGSTEAFFGQGTRLTVV.